This T cell receptor beta chain was captured in a study of cytomegalovirus exposure and HLA in healthy donors. The V gene lost 6 bases and the J gene lost 7 bases, with 18 bases spanning the gap. This CDR3 spans 14 amino acids. The germline CDR1 and CDR2 sequences are MGHRA and YSYEKL. General study points: In vitro experiments confirmed that three CMV-associated chains were specific for CMV antigens. Follow-up analysis found HLA locus-dependent TCR association rates, highest for DRB1 and lowest for HLA-C.

With 60 Vbeta and 13 Jbeta primers, the PCR was carried out. The method was immunoSEQ multiplex PCR; TCRdb's version includes in-frame clones alone and lacks a portion of them. The sample includes roughly 200,000 clones, about 70% seen only once; the top ten take roughly 1.9%. Remarks on this clone: What it binds is unknown.

Sequencing was carried out using PBMCs. This rearrangement joins TRBV4-1 to TRBJ1-1; D possibly corresponds to TRBD1 (5 bases). The sequence derives from a woman in her twenties or thirties in good health and CMV-seronegative. CDR3 bases: TGCGCCAGCAGTCCCCCTGTCAGGGCCCTTGAAGCTTTCTTT. This codes for CASSPPVRALEAFF.